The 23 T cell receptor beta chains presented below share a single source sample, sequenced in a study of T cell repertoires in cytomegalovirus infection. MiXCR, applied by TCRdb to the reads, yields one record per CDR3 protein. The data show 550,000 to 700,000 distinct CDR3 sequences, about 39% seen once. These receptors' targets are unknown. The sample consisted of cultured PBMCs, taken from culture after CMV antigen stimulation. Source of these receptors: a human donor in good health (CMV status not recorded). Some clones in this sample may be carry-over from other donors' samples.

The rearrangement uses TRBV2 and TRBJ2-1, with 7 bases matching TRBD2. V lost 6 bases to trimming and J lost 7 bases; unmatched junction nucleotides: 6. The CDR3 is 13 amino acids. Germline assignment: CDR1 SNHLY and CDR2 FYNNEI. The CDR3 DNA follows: TGTGCCAGCAGGCGACTAGCATCGAATGAGCAGTTCTTC. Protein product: CASRRLASNEQFF.

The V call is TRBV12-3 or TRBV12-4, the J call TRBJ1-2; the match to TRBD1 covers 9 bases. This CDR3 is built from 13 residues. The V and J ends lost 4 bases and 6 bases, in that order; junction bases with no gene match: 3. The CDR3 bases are TGTGCCAGCAGTTCGACAGGGGGGGATGGCTACACCTTC. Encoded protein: CASSSTGGDGYTF.

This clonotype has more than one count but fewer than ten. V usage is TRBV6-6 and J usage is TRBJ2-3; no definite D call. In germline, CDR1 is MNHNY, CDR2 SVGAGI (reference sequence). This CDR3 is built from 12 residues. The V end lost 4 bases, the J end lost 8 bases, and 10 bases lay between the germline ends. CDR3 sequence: CASSSGSGTQYF. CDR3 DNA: TGTGCCAGCAGTTCTGGCTCGGGTACGCAGTATTTT.

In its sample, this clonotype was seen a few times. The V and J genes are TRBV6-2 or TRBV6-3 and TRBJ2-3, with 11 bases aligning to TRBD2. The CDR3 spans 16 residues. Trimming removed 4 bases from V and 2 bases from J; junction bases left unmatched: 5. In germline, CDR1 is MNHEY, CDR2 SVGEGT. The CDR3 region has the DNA TGTGCCAGCAGTTTAGCGGGAGGGCCCCCCACAGATACGCAGTATTTT. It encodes CASSLAGGPPTDTQYF.

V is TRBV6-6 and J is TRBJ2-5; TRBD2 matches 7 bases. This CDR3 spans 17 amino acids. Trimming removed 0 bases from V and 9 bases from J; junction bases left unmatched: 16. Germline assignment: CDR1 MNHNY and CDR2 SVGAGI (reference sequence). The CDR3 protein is CASSYSMSGRYPTAQYF. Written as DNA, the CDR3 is TGTGCCAGCAGTTACTCGATGTCCGGGAGGTACCCAACAGCCCAGTACTTC.

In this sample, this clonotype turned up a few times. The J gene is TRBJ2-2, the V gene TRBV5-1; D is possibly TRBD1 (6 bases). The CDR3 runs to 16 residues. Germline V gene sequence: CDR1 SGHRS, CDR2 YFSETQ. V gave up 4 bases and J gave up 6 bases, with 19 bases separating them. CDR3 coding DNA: TGCGCCAGCAGCGGGGGAGTACAGGGAATCGCCGGGGAGCTGTTTTTT. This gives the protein CASSGGVQGIAGELFF.

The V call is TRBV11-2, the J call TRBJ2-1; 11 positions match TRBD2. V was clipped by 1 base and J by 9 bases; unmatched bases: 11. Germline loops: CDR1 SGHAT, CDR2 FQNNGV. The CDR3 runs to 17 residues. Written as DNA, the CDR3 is TGTGCCAGCAGCTTAGGGGATAGCGGGAGGGCCGTCGGTGAGCAGTTCTTC. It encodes CASSLGDSGRAVGEQFF.

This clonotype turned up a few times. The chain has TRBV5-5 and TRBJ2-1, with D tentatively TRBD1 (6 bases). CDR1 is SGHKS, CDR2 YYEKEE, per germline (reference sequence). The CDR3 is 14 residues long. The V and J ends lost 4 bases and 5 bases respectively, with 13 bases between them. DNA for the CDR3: TGTGCCAGCAGCCAATCCGGGACAAACAATGAGCAGTTCTTC. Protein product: CASSQSGTNNEQFF.

CDR3 coding DNA: TGTGCCAGCAGCGCCCTTTTAGCGGGGGGGCTAGAGTATGACATTCAGTACTTC. Translation gives CASSALLAGGLEYDIQYF. V usage is TRBV7-2 and J usage is TRBJ2-4, with 11 bases identical to TRBD2. Germline V lookup: CDR1 SGHTA, CDR2 FQGNSA. This CDR3 spans 18 amino acids. The V segment lost 5 bases and the J segment 8 bases; nucleotides outside the gene matches: 17.

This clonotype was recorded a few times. CDR3 in DNA: TGCGCCAGCAGCTACTACAGCTACAATGAGCAGTTCTTC. Protein: CASSYYSYNEQFF. This rearrangement joins TRBV5-1 to TRBJ2-1; D uncertain. This CDR3 contains 13 residues. Germline CDR1 is SGHRS and CDR2 is YFSETQ. V gave up 3 bases and J gave up 3 bases, with 7 bases separating them.

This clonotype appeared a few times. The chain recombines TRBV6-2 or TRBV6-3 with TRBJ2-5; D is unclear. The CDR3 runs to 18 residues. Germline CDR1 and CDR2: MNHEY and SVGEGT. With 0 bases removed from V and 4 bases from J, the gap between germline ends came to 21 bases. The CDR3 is CASSYSIGAEPTTETQYF. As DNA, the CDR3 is TGTGCCAGCAGTTACTCGATCGGCGCTGAACCAACGACAGAGACCCAGTACTTC.

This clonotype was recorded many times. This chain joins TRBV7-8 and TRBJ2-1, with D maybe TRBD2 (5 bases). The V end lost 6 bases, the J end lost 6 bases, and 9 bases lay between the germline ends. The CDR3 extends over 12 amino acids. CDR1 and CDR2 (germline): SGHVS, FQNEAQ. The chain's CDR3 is CASRPGGNEQFF. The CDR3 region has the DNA TGTGCCAGCAGACCCGGAGGCAATGAGCAGTTCTTC.

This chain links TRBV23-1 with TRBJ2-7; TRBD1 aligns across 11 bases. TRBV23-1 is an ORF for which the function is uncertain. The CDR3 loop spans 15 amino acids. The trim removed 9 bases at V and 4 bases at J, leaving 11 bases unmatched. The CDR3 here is CARGESGTGGYEQYF. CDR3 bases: TGCGCCAGGGGGGAATCCGGGACAGGGGGTTACGAGCAGTACTTC.

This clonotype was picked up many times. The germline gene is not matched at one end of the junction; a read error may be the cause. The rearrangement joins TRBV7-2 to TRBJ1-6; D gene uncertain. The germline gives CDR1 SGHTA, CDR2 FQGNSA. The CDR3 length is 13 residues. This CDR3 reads CASSLAGNSPLHF. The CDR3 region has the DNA TGTGCCAGCAGCCTAGCAGGCAATTCACCCCTCCACTTT. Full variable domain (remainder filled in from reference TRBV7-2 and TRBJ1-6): GAGVSQSPSNKVTEKGKDVELRCDPISGHTALYWYRQSLGQGLEFLIYFQGNSAPDKSGLPSDRFSAERTGGSVSTLTIQRTQQEDSAVYLCASSLAGNSPLHFGNGTRLTVT.

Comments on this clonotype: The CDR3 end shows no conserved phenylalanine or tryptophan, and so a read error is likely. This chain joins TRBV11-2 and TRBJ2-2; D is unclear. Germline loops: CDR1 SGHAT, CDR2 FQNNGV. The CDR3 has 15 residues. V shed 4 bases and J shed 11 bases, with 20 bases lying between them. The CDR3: CASSSGPGLIFELFS. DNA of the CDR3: TGTGCCAGCAGCTCCGGCCCCGGTCTGATATTTGAGCTGTTTTCT.

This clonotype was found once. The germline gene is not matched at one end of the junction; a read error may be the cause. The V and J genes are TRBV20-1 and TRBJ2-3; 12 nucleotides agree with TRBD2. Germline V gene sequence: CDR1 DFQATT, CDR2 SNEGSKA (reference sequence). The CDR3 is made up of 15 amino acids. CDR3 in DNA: TGCAATGCTAGAGCAGGGACTAGCGGGACAGATACGCAGTATTTT. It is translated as CNARAGTSGTDTQYF.

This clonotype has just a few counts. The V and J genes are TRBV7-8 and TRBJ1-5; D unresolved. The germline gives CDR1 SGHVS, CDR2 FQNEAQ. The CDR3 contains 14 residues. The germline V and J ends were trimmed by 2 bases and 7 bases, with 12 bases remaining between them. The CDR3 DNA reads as TGTGCCAGCAGCTTATTTGTCGATGGGCAGCCCCAGCATTTT. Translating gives CASSLFVDGQPQHF.

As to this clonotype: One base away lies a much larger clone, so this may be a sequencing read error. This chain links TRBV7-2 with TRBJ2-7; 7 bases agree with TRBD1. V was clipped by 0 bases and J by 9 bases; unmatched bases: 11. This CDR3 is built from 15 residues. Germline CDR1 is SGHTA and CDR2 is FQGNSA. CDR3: CASSLATGIINGQYF. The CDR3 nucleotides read TGTGCCAGCAGCTTAGCGACAGGGATCATTAACGGGCAGTACTTC.

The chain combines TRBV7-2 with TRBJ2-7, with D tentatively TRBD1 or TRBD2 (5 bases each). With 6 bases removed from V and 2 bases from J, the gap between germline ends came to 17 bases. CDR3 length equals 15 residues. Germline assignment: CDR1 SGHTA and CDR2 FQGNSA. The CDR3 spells CASSRTRDAPYEQYF. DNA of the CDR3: TGTGCCAGCAGTCGTACCCGGGACGCACCCTACGAGCAGTACTTC.

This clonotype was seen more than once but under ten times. CDR3 in amino acids: CASSQDQGQGDGYTF. The DNA of the CDR3 is TGTGCCAGCAGCCAAGATCAGGGACAGGGAGATGGCTACACCTTC. The V gene is TRBV4-2, the J gene TRBJ1-2, with TRBD1 matching over 9 bases. Germline values: CDR1 LGHNA, CDR2 YNFKEQ. CDR3 length: 15 amino acids. V dropped 0 bases and J dropped 6; count of bases not matched to a gene: 5.

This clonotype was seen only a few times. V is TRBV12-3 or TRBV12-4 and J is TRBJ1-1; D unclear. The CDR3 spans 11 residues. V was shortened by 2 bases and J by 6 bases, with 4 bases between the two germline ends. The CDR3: CASSLYAEAFF. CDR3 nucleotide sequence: TGTGCCAGCAGTTTATACGCTGAAGCTTTCTTT.

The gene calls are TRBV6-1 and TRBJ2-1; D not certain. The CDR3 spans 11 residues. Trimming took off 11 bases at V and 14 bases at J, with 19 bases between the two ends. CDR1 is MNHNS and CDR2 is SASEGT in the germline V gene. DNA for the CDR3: TGTGCCCCCACGCCCCCAAAGGGAAAGTTCTTC. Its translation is CAPTPPKGKFF.

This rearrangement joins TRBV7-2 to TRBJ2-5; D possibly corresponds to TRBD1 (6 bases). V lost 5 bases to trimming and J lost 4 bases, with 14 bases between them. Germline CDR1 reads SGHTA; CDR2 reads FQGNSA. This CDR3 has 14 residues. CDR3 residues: CASSPDRPTETQYF. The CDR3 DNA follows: TGTGCCAGCAGCCCCGACAGGCCCACAGAGACCCAGTACTTC.